These T cell receptor beta chains were read from a single sample in a study of CD8+ T cells in alopecia areata. Sequencing used immunoSEQ multiplex PCR; TCRdb keeps in-frame clones, though not all of them. This table has about 210,000 clones, over 40% appearing once. Sequenced material: CD4+ T cells sorted from blood, taken at approximately week 39, from a patient treated with tofacitinib. The receptors derive from a human donor with alopecia areata. CDR3s include the opening cysteine and the closing phenylalanine or tryptophan.

CDR3	V	length
CAFTGQTIAEAFF	TRBV30	13
CASSRDRGEETQYF	TRBV5-1	14
CAISGPPGLAVTYEQYF	TRBV10-3	17
CASSLLRVAETQYF	TRBV18	14
CASSGEETQYF	TRBV7-9	11
CASTDRKYEQYF	TRBV6-6	12
CASSQDRAYEQYF	TRBV4-3	13
CASSHRLSNTEAFF	TRBV4-3	14
CASSLNRQSYEQYF	TRBV11-2	14
CASSPRQMNTEAFF	TRBV7-8	14
CASSYRLLAGTDTQYF	TRBV6-5	16
CASSPMPSVYYNEQFF	TRBV4-2	16
CASSLRLASTDTQYF	TRBV11-2	15
CASTRGQGFYNEQFF	TRBV25-1	15
CASSRDSSLTYEQYF	TRBV19	15
CSGGQGIYEQYF	TRBV29-1	12
CAARDPFRNTIYF	TRBV6-5	13
CAWSGVSGANVLTF	TRBV30	14
CSLRYQETQYF	TRBV29-1	11
CASSYTYNYGYTF	TRBV6-5	13
CASSDTGLFGYNEQFF	TRBV27	16
CASSIPSRYHSYEQYF	TRBV19	16
CATSRNRQETQYF	TRBV15	13
CASSHRLAGKYNEQFF	TRBV7-8	16
CASTTPRQAYGYTF	TRBV5-6	14
CASSSTRYEQYF	TRBV7-2	12
CAWSVRRLADIYNEQFF	TRBV30	17
CASSHIQQGLNEKLFF	TRBV27	16
CASTDPSLARIQYF	TRBV6-1	14
CASSKGGSGNTIYF	TRBV7-8	14
CASSYVGTQYF	TRBV6-5	11
CSVVLAGSSTDTQYF	TRBV29-1	15
CAWSPKGTNEKLFF	TRBV30	14
CSNTQTQETQYF	TRBV29-1	12
CATSRGADTDTQYF	TRBV15	14
CSAAERKNTGELFF	TRBV29-1	14
CASGTSGTDTQYF	TRBV19	13
CASGGGAGELFF	TRBV2	12
CASSVGANVLTF	TRBV2	12
CAWSPRDRAATEAFF	TRBV30	15
CASSHGELPDTQYF	TRBV4-2	14
CASSLGHGSDGYTF	TRBV5-1	14
CASSLRIREADTQYF	TRBV5-1	15
CASSGDGNYGYTF	TRBV9	13
CASTLAGSPYNEQFF	TRBV6-5	15
CSVEEGTGELFF	TRBV29-1	12
CSVDIGQAANEKLFF	TRBV29-1	15
CASSLALEQVGGKLFF	TRBV5-1	16
CASSLSGQAYEQHF	TRBV4-1	14
CASSARGSYEQYF	TRBV18	13
CASSQAGITEAFF	TRBV4-1	13